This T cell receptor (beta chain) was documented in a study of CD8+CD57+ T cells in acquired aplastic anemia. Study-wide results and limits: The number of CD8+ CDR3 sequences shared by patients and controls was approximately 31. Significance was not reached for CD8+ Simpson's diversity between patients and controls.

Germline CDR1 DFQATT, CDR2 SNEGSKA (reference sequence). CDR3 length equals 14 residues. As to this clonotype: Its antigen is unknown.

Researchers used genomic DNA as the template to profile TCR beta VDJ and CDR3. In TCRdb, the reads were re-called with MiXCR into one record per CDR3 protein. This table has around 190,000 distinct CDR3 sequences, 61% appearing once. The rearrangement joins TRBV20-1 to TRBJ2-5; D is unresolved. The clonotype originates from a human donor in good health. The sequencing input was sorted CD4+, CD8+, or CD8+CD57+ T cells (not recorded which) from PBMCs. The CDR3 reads CSSEEGIQRKTQYF. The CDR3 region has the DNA TGCAGCAGTGAGGAAGGGATTCAACGGAAGACCCAGTACTTC.